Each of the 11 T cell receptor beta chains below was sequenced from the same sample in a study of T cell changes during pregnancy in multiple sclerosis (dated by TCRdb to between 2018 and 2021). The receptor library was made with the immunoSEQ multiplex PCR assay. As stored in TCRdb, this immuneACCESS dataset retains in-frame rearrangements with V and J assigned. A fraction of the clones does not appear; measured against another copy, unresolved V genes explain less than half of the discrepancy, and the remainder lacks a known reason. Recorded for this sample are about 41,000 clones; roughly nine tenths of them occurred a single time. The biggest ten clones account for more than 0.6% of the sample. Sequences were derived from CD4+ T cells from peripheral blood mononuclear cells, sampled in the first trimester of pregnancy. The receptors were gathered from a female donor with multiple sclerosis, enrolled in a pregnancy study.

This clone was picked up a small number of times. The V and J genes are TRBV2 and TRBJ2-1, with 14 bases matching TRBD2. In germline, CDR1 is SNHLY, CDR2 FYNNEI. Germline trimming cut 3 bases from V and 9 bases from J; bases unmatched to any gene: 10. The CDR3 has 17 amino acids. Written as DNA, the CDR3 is TGTGCCAGCAGTGATCCCCTTCGGACTAGCGGGAGGTCTGAGCAGTTCTTC. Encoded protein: CASSDPLRTSGRSEQFF.

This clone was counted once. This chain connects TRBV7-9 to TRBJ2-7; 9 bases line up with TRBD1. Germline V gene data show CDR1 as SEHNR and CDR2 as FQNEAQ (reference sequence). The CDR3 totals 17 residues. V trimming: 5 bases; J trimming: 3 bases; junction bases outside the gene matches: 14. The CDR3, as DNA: TGTGCCAGCAGCCAAATCGATTACCGGGACAGGGACTACGAGCAGTACTTC. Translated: CASSQIDYRDRDYEQYF.

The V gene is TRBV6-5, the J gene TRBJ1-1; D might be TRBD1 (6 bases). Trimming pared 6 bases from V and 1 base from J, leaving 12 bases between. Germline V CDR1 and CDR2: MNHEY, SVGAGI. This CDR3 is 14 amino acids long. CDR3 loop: CASSGQHSNTEAFF. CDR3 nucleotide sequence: TGTGCCAGCAGCGGACAGCACTCGAACACTGAAGCTTTCTTT.

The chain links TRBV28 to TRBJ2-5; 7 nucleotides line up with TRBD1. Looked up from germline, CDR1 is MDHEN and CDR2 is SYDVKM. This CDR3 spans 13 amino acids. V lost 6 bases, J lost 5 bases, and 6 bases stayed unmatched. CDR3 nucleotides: TGTGCCAGCAGACAGGGGTCGGGGGAGACCCAGTACTTC. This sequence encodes CASRQGSGETQYF.

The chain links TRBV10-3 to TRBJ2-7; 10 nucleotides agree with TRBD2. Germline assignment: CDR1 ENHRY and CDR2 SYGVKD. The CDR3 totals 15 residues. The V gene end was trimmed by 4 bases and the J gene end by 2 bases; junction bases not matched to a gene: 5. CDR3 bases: TGTGCCATCAGTGGCCTAGCGGGAGCCGCCTACGAGCAGTACTTC. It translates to CAISGLAGAAYEQYF.

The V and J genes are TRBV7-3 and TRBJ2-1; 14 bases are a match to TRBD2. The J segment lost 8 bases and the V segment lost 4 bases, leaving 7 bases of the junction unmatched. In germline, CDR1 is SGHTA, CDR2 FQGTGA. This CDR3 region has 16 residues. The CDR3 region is CASSSQPGLAGDEQFF. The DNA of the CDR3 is TGTGCCAGCAGCTCTCAACCGGGACTAGCGGGAGATGAGCAGTTCTTC.

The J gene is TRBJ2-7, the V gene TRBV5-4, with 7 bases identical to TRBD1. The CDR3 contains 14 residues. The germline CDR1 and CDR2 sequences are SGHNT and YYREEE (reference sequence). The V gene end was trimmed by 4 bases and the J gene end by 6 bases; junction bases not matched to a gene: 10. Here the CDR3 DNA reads TGTGCCAGCAGCCGGGGACAGAGCACGGGCGAGCAGTACTTC. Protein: CASSRGQSTGEQYF.

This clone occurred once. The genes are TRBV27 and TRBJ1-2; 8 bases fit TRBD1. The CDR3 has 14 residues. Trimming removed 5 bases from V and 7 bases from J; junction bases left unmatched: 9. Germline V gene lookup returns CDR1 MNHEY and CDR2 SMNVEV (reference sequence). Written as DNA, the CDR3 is TGTGCCAGCAGTCCTCTTCCGGACAGGGCTGGCTACACCTTC. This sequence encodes CASSPLPDRAGYTF.

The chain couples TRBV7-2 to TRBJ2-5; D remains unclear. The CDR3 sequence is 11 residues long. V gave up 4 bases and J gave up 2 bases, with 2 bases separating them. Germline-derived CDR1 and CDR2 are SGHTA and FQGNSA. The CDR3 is CASSSQETQYF. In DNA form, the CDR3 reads TGTGCCAGCAGCTCACAAGAGACCCAGTACTTC.

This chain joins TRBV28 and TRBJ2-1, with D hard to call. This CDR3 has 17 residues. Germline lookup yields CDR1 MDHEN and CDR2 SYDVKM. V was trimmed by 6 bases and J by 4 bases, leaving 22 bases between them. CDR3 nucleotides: TGTGCCAGCAGCCCGACGGGTTCTCCCTACCTGTACAATGAGCAGTTCTTC. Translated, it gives CASSPTGSPYLYNEQFF.

CDR3 sequence reads: CASSINQRSGRSEQFF. As DNA, the CDR3 is TGTGCCAGTAGTATTAATCAGAGGAGCGGGAGATCTGAGCAGTTCTTC. This chain connects TRBV19 to TRBJ2-1; 8 bases match TRBD2. CDR1 and CDR2 (germline): LNHDA, SQIVND (reference sequence). V gave up 3 bases and J gave up 9 bases; unmatched junction bases: 13. The CDR3 is 16 amino acids.